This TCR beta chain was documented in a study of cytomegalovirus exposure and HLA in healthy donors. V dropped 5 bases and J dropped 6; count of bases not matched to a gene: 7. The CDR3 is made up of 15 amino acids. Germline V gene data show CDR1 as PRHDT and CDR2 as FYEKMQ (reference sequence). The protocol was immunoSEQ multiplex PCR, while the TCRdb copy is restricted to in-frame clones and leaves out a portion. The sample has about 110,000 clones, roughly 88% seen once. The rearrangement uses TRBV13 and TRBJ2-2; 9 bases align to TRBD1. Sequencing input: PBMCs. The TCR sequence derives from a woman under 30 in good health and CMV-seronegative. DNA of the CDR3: TGTGCCAGCAGCACACAGGGGGCTGAGGCCGGGGAGCTGTTTTTT. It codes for CASSTQGAEAGELFF.